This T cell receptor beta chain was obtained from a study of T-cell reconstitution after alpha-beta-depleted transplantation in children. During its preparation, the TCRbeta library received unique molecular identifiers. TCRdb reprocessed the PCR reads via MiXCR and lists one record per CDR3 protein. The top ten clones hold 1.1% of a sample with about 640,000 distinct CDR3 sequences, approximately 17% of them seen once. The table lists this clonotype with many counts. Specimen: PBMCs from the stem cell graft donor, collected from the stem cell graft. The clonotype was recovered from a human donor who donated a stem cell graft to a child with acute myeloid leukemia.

As DNA, the CDR3 is TGTGCCAGCAGCGCCTGCGATCAGGGTTCCATTTGTTCACCCCTCCACTTT. Protein: CASSACDQGSICSPLHF. The chain uses TRBV21-1 and TRBJ1-6; TRBD1 is the table's D call, not checked against the DNA. TRBV21-1 is termed a pseudogene. The CDR3 sequence is 17 residues long.